The 10 T cell receptor beta chains given below trace back to one sample, sequenced in a study of untreated major depressive disorder. Some clones are missing from TCRdb's copy, which holds only in-frame ones; the method was immunoSEQ multiplex PCR. The sample holds about 20,000 clones; more than 70% are singletons and the top ten take 5.1%. Material for sequencing was CD4+ T cells from PBMCs. The receptors stem from a woman younger than 45 in good health.

The V call is TRBV28, the J call TRBJ1-2, with D unclear. This CDR3 comprises 14 residues. Between the trimmed V and J ends, which lost 2 bases and 6 bases, there was a span of 13 bases. The germline V gene encodes CDR1 MDHEN and CDR2 SYDVKM. The CDR3 loop is CASSLISRNHGYTF. CDR3 sequence (DNA): TGTGCCAGCAGTTTAATTTCCAGGAACCATGGCTACACCTTC.

This sequence joins TRBV5-8 and TRBJ1-6, with TRBD1 as a possible D gene (5 bases). CDR3 length: 15 amino acids. V was trimmed by 4 bases and J by 7 bases, leaving 15 bases between them. CDR1 and CDR2 (germline): SGHTS, YDEGEE. For the CDR3, the DNA is TGTGCCAGCAGCCCCCGCCGGGACGGAAATTCACCCCTCCACTTT. It yields the protein CASSPRRDGNSPLHF.

The chain has TRBV4-3 and TRBJ2-7; 12 nucleotides line up with TRBD1. CDR3 size: 17 residues. With 0 bases clipped from V and 6 bases from J, the junction kept 9 bases outside the gene matches. The germline CDR1 and CDR2 sequences are LGHNA and YSLEER. The CDR3 DNA sequence: TGCGCCAGCAGCCAAGATACCCCGGGACAGGGGGCGGCCGAGCAGTACTTC. Its protein is CASSQDTPGQGAAEQYF.

V is TRBV11-2 and J is TRBJ2-2; no definite D call. V lost 8 bases and J 7 bases, leaving 11 bases between the germline ends. The CDR3 has 12 amino acids. CDR1 SGHAT and CDR2 FQNNGV come from the germline V gene. The CDR3 region has the DNA TGTGCCAGCGGACCCCAGCGCGGGGAGCTGTTTTTT. Protein sequence: CASGPQRGELFF.

V and J are TRBV6-6 and TRBJ1-4, with TRBD1 as a possible D gene (6 bases). Germline CDR1 is MNHNY and CDR2 is SVGAGI (reference sequence). The V end lost 0 bases, the J end lost 6 bases, and 14 bases lay between the germline ends. CDR3 length: 16 residues. The CDR3 DNA reads as TGTGCCAGCAGTTACTCGATGGTCAGGGGCGATGAAAAACTGTTTTTT. This translates into CASSYSMVRGDEKLFF.

Note on this clone: The junction differs from germline at one of its ends, possibly a read error. This chain uses TRBV5-6 with TRBJ2-3, with 9 bases identical to TRBD2. The CDR3 length is 12 residues. From germline, CDR1 is SGHDT and CDR2 YYEEEE. The CDR3 sequence: CASSFSGGPPDF. CDR3 coding DNA: TGTGCCAGCAGCTTTAGCGGGGGCCCCCCTGATTTT.

The rearrangement joins TRBV19 to TRBJ2-1; D might be TRBD1 or TRBD2, each matching 6 bases. The CDR3 has 14 residues. Looked up from germline, CDR1 is LNHDA and CDR2 is SQIVND (reference sequence). Between the trimmed V and J ends, which lost 6 bases and 6 bases, there was a span of 15 bases. The CDR3 nucleotides are TGTGCCAGTAGCCCAAGTCGGGGGCCCAATGAGCAGTTCTTC. It translates to CASSPSRGPNEQFF.

The chain has TRBV2 and TRBJ1-4, with TRBD1 matching 9 bases. This CDR3 region has 12 residues. CDR1 is SNHLY and CDR2 is FYNNEI in the germline V gene. V gave up 8 bases and J gave up 6 bases; unmatched junction bases: 1. In nucleotides, the CDR3 is TGTGCCAGCGGGACAGGGTATGAAAAACTGTTTTTT. It yields the protein CASGTGYEKLFF.

V and J are TRBV30 and TRBJ2-6; 7 bases are shared with TRBD1. The CDR3 covers 13 residues. V shed 7 bases and J 4 bases; nucleotides not matched to a gene: 4. Germline V lookup: CDR1 GTSNPN, CDR2 SVGIG (reference sequence). CDR3 sequence reads: CALTGVGANVLTF. The CDR3 bases are TGTGCCTTAACAGGGGTCGGGGCCAACGTCCTGACTTTC.

This clone was found once. The J gene is TRBJ2-6, the V gene TRBV5-1, with TRBD1 matching 8 bases. Germline V gene data show CDR1 as SGHRS and CDR2 as YFSETQ. The CDR3 totals 17 residues. V shed 0 bases, J shed 3 bases, and the junction held 5 bases outside the gene matches. CDR3 residues: CASSLAQGAGGANVLTF. CDR3 coding DNA: TGCGCCAGCAGCTTGGCCCAGGGGGCAGGTGGGGCCAACGTCCTGACTTTC.